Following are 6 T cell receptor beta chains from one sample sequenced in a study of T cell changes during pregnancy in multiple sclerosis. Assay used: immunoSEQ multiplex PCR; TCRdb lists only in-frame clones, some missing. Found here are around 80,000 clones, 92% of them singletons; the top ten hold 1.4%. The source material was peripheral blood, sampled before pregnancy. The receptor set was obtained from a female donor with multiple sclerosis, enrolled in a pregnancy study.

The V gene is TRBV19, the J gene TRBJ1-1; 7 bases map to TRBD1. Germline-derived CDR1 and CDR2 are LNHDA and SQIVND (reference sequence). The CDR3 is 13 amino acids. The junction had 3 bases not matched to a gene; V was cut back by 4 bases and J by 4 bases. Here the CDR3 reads CASSRSGGTEAFF. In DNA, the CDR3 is TGTGCCAGTAGTAGGTCAGGGGGCACTGAAGCTTTCTTT. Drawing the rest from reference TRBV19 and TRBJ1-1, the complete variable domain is DGGITQSPKYLFRKEGQNVTLSCEQNLNHDAMYWYRQDPGQGLRLIYYSQIVNDFQKGDIAEGYSVSREKKESFPLTVTSAQKNPTAFYLCASSRSGGTEAFFGQGTRLTVV.

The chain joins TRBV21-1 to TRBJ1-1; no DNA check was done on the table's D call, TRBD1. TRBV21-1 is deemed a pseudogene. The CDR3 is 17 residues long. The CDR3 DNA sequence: TGTGCCAGCAGCCTTGGGTTCCCGGGACAGAGAAACACTGAAGCTTTCTTT. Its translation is CASSLGFPGQRNTEAFF.

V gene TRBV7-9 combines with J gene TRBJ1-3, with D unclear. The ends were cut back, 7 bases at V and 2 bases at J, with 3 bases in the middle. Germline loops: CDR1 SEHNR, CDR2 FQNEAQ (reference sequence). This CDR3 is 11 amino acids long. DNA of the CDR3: TGTGCCAGCATCACTGGAAACACCATATATTTT. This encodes CASITGNTIYF.

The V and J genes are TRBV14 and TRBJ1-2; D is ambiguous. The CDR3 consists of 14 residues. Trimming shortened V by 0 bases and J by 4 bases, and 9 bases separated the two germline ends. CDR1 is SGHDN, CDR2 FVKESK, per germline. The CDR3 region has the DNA TGTGCCAGCAGCCAAGATCCCAATCCCTATGGCTACACCTTC. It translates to CASSQDPNPYGYTF.

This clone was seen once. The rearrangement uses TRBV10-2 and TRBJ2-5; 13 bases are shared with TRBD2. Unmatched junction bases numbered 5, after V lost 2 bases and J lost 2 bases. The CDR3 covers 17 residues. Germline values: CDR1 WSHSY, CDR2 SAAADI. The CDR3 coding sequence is TGCGCCAGCAGTGAGAGACTAGCGGGGGGTCGGCAAGAGACCCAGTACTTC. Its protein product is CASSERLAGGRQETQYF.

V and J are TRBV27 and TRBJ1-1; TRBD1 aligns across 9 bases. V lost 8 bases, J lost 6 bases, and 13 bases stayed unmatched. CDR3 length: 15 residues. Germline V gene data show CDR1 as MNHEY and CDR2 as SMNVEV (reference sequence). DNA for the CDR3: TGTGCCAGCTACACCCTGGGACAGGGACAGGCTGAAGCTTTCTTT. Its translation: CASYTLGQGQAEAFF.